This T cell receptor beta chain was identified during a study of T-cell memory formation after mild COVID-19. TCRdb analysed the 5' RACE reads with MiXCR anew, one entry per CDR3 protein. This sample has hundreds of thousands of distinct CDR3 sequences, with less than 20% found just once. The CDR3 runs to 15 residues. In germline, CDR1 is LNHDA, CDR2 SQIVND (reference sequence). J was trimmed by 6 bases and V by 5 bases; bases with no gene match: 6. The V call is TRBV19, the J call TRBJ2-2; 10 positions agree with TRBD1. The receptor was derived from a man in his late teens or twenties who had mild COVID-19 (a few samples of this study predate the infection). Cell type and time point are not known. Sequenced sample: PBMCs or a T cell subset sorted from them (not recorded which). The CDR3 here is CASSRTGGEPGELFF. DNA of the CDR3: TGTGCCAGTAGTCGGACAGGGGGGGAACCCGGGGAGCTGTTTTTT.